This T cell receptor (beta chain) is drawn from a study of identical twins listed by TCRdb under 2016. General notes on the study: To test whether fetal clonotypes persist, this study deep-sequenced TCR alpha and beta repertoires from monozygotic twins, from unrelated adults of various ages, and from cord blood. Replicate twin experiments were performed at different times using different library preparation protocols to rule out contamination. What the authors observed across the whole study: Zero-insertion analyses could be partly confounded by invariant T cells such as MAIT and iNKT, although diverse VJ usage argued against such confounding for most clonotypes. Abundant cord blood beta clonotypes carried fewer insertions; young adult naive repertoires showed a weaker similar trend, while memory repertoires showed none. Recombination models systematically underestimated out-of-frame TCR alpha sharing in monozygotic twins but agreed with sharing between unrelated individuals. A weaker excess of twin sharing was found in beta out-of-frame sequences because the signal-to-noise ratio was lowered by fewer shared sequences. Conclusions relied on cross-sectional statistical analysis, since the same donors could not be followed over many years. Out-of-frame TCR alpha sequences shared between twins showed an excess of low generation-probability sequences compared with coincidental sharing between unrelated individuals.

All donors were healthy Caucasians. Three pairs of female monozygotic twins, all aged about 18 to 29 years, were included in the twin cohort. CD4+ and CD8+ T cell populations were isolated with positive isolation kits from Invitrogen. Of note for this clonotype: Its antigen has not been determined. Base qualities are not at hand, and no much larger clone is one base apart.

Library method: 5' RACE. These reads were obtained on an Illumina HiSeq 2000. A universal primer binding site was added through template switching, and the final cDNA carried a unique molecular identifier so that TCR cDNA molecules could be counted accurately. Specific primers in the conserved constant-segment region were used to synthesize first-strand cDNA for TCR alpha and beta chains. To control for contamination, each cDNA library was double barcoded with a SMART-Mk sample barcode plus Illumina barcodes. TruSeq adapter sequences, together with Illumina sample barcodes, were added in two successive PCR steps. Sequencing of the TCR alpha and beta cDNA libraries was done on the Illumina HiSeq platform using custom primers. Under the source paper's analysis protocol: Raw reads were processed with MiGEC to extract unique molecular identifiers, and MiXCR was used to determine CDR3 positions. Recombination models were inferred per individual with the repgenHMM and IGoR tools using an EM algorithm. The analysis of shared clonotypes was done with the tcR package in R, with sharing normalized by the product of cloneset sizes. To study raw recombination without the effects of thymic and clonal selection, out-of-frame nonproductive sequences were analyzed. TCRdb ran its own pipeline on the public reads, namely fastp trimming at Q25 and MiXCR clone calling, and kept in-frame beta chains. Every CDR3 protein is listed once, alongside the most common genes and DNA of its rows. TCRdb assigned the V and J calls; the authors' analysis was not used. This sample lists about 550,000 distinct CDR3 sequences; under 25% were detected once. Of the sample, 0.48% is held by the ten largest clones.

The CDR3 holds 17 amino acids from the cysteine to the phenylalanine. Only the CDR3 region is kept as DNA, spanning 51 bases read in frame from base 1. V was cut back by 4 bases and J by 7 bases, leaving a gap of 22 bases between them. CDR1 is given as LNHNV and CDR2 as YYDKDF, both from the germline V gene (reference sequence). This sample also belongs to another study, concerning yellow fever vaccine responses in identical twins. That second publication adds: The authors reported that the T cell response to vaccination in identical twins appeared partly convergent and partly personalized. In identical twins, the study followed T cell clones that responded to the vaccine with precision.

Material: CD4+ T cells sorted from blood. This chain is built from TRBV15 and TRBJ2-2; the D segment could be TRBD1, given 5 matching bases. The clonotype comes from a woman in her late teens or twenties in good health. CDR3 region: CATSKFPKGQGNGELFF. The sequence in DNA is TGTGCCACCAGCAAATTCCCTAAGGGGCAGGGAAACGGGGAGCTGTTTTTT.